This T cell receptor (beta chain) was recovered during a study of shared clonotypes between healthy human individuals. Germline trimming cut 0 bases from V and 6 bases from J; bases unmatched to any gene: 8. CDR1 is SGHRS and CDR2 is YFSETQ in the germline V gene. The CDR3 covers 15 residues. Each PCR replicate from the sorted subsets contained 150 to 200 ng DNA, which is tens of thousands of T cell genomes. Using immunoSEQ multiplex PCR, the repertoire was profiled, and TCRdb retains in-frame clones only, with some absent. The top ten hold over 1.3% of the sample, which has about 960,000 clones, over 75% seen once. The donor cohort consisted entirely of Caucasian adults residing in Nashville, Tennessee. Study observations and caveats: Sequencing depth was expected to affect clonotype sharing among donors. Among four donors, roughly 5% of naive CD4 clonotypes were found in common.

As regards this clone: Its antigen is as yet unknown.

The sample taken for sequencing was memory CD4+ T cells sorted from blood. Subset described: CD45RA-negative fraction. The rearrangement links TRBV5-1 to TRBJ1-2, with TRBD1 matching 7 bases. The receptor's source is a man aged 18 to 30 in good health. The CDR3 loop is CASSLEGQRVDGYTF. The DNA for the CDR3 is TGCGCCAGCAGCTTGGAGGGACAGAGAGTCGATGGCTACACCTTC.